This T cell receptor (beta chain) was found in a study of shared clonotypes between healthy human individuals. A remark on this clone: Antigen unknown.

Method: immunoSEQ multiplex PCR; TCRdb's copy keeps in-frame clones and lacks some. This table holds about 1 million clones, around four fifths found once. Trimming shortened V by 6 bases and J by 0 bases, and 12 bases separated the two germline ends. The CDR3 sequence is 15 residues long. From germline, CDR1 is SQVTM and CDR2 ANQGSEA. Study outcomes and limitations: Despite large depth, rarefaction showed incomplete sorted-subset sequencing.

The chain employs TRBV29-1 and TRBJ2-6, with D possibly being TRBD1 or TRBD2 (5 bases each). Sequenced material: memory CD4+ T cells sorted from blood. The subset was: CD45RA-negative fraction. The clonotype was recovered from a man in his late teens or twenties in good health. The DNA of the CDR3 is TGCAGCGTCGGGACGGGGAGCTCTGGGGCCAACGTCCTGACTTTC. Its protein is CSVGTGSSGANVLTF.